This TCR beta chain was recorded in a study of spatial heterogeneity in lung cancer. The wider study: About 73 TRACERx patients with early, untreated non-small cell lung cancer donated samples.

Study results and limitations: Blood carried ubiquitous expanded tumor TCRs more at resection than follow-up.

TCR cDNA molecules each had a unique molecular identifier. A single record per CDR3 protein comes from TCRdb applying MiXCR to the 5' RACE reads. Among around 98,000 distinct CDR3 sequences listed, roughly a fifth were seen once. This CDR3 is built from 16 residues. Germline V gene sequence: CDR1 KGHDR, CDR2 SFDVKD. Germline trimming cut 4 bases from V and 4 bases from J; bases unmatched to any gene: 10. Time point in this sample: blood at routine non-recurrence follow-up after resection. Whole RNA obtained from tumor, nontumor lung or frozen PBMC underwent sequencing without sorting. Only a few counts were recorded for this clonotype. As yet, its antigen is unknown.

The TCR originated in a male donor with early-stage non-small cell lung cancer. The rearrangement links TRBV24-1 to TRBJ2-5; TRBD1 aligns across 8 bases. Sequenced here: PBMCs, sampled at follow-up. The CDR3 bases are TGTGCCACCAGTGACAAGACAGGGGTGAGCTTAGAGACCCAGTACTTC. Encoded protein: CATSDKTGVSLETQYF.